Described below is a single T cell receptor beta chain sequence and its context. Its specificity is unknown. This sample was included in a study of T cells expressing NK-cell markers. Study-wide results and limits: Of the CD8+ T cell pool in about 6 donors, roughly 1.0-8% was accounted for by dominant NKG2C+ clonotypes. Also leading the CD3+CD56-NKG2C+ fraction in a handful of donors were these clonotypes.

The CDR3 has 14 amino acids. The germline CDR1 and CDR2 sequences are MNHNS and SASEGT. One entry per CDR3 protein, without DNA, is what TCRdb gives after re-calling the 5' RACE reads. The table lists hundreds of thousands of distinct CDR3 sequences. The chain recombines TRBV6-1 with TRBJ2-7; TCRdb indicates TRBD1, and absent DNA this call remains unverified. Sequencing input: blood T cells: a sorted CD56 or NKG2C T cell subset, CD4+ or CD8+ T cells, or bulk PBMC T cells (not recorded which). The sequence was collected from a man between 18 and 69 years old in good health. CDR3 amino acids: CASSRSGTGVGQYF.